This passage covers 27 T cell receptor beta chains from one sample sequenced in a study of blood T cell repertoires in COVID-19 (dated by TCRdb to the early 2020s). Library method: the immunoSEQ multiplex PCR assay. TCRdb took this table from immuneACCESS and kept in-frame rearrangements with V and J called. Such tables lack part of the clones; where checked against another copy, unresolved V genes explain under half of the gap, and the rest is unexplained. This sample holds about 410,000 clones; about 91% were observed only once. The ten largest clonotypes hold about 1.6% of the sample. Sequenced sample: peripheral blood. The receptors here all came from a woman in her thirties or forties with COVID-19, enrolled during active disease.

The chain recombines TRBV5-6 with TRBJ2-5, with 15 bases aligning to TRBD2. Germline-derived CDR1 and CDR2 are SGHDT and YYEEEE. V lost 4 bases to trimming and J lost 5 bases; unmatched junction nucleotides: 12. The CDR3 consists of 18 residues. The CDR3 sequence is CASSALGLAGGWRETQYF. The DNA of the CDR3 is TGTGCCAGCAGCGCCCTGGGACTAGCGGGGGGATGGAGGGAGACCCAGTACTTC.

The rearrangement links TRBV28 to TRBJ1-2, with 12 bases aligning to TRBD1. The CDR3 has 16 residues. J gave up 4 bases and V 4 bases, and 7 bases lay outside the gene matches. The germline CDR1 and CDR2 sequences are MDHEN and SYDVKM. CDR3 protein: CASSSPGTGGGYGYTF. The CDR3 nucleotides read TGTGCCAGCAGTTCCCCCGGGACAGGGGGCGGCTATGGCTACACCTTC.

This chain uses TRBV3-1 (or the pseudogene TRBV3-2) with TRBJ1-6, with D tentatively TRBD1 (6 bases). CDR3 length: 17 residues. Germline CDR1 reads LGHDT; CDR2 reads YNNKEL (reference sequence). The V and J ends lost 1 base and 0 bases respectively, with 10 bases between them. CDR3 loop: CASSQGTDSSYNSPLHF. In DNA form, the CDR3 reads TGTGCCAGCAGCCAAGGGACGGACAGCTCCTATAATTCACCCCTCCACTTT.

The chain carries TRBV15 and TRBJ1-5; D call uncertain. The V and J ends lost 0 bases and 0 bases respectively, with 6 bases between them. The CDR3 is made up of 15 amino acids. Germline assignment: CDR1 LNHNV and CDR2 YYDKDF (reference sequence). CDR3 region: CATSRDVYSNQPQHF. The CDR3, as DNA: TGTGCCACCAGCAGAGATGTTTATAGCAATCAGCCCCAGCATTTT.

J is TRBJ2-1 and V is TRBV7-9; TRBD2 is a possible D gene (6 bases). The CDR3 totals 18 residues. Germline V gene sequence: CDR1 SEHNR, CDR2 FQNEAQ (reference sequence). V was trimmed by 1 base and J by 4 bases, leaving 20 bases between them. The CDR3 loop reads CASSLDLSREPAYNEQFF. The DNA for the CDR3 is TGTGCCAGCAGCTTAGACCTCTCACGGGAGCCAGCGTACAATGAGCAGTTCTTC. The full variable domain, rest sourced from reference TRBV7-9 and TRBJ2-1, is DTGVSQNPRHKITKRGQNVTFRCDPISEHNRLYWYRQTLGQGPEFLTYFQNEAQLEKSRLLSDRFSAERPKGSFSTLEIQRTEQGDSAMYLCASSLDLSREPAYNEQFFGPGTRLTVL.

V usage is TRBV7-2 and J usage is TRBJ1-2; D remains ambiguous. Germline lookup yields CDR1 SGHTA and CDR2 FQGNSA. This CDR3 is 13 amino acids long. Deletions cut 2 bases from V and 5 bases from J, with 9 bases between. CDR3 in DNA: TGTGCCAGCAGCTTACCCCAGGATTATGGCTACACCTTC. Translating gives CASSLPQDYGYTF.

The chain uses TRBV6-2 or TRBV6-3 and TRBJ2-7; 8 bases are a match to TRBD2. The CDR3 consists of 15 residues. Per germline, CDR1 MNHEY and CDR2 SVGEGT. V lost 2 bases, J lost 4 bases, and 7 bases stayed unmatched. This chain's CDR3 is CASSYDGTRLYEQYF. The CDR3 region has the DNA TGTGCCAGCAGTTACGATGGGACTAGATTATACGAGCAGTACTTC.

CDR3 in amino acids: CASSPNQPGQGGFYEQYF. The CDR3 DNA sequence: TGTGCCAGCAGCCCGAATCAACCGGGACAGGGTGGGTTCTACGAGCAGTACTTC. The chain employs TRBV28 and TRBJ2-7, with 9 bases fitting TRBD1. The CDR3 runs 18 residues. J gave up 3 bases and V 6 bases, and 18 bases lay outside the gene matches. The germline gives CDR1 MDHEN, CDR2 SYDVKM.

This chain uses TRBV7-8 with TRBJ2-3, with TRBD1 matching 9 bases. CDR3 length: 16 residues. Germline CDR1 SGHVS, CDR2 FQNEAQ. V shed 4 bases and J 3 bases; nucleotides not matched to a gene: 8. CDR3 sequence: CASSWLRDRDTDTQYF. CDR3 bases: TGTGCCAGCAGCTGGCTCCGGGACAGGGATACAGATACGCAGTATTTT.

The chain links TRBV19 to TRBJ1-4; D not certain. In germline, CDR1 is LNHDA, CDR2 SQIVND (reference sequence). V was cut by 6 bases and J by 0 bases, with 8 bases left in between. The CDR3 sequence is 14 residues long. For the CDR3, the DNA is TGTGCCAGTAGCCTGAGTACAACTAATGAAAAACTGTTTTTT. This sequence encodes CASSLSTTNEKLFF.

CDR3 bases: TGTGCCAGCAGTCCCCACAGGGGACCCAATCAGCCCCAGCATTTT. It encodes CASSPHRGPNQPQHF. The V gene is TRBV27, the J gene TRBJ1-5, with TRBD1 identical over 7 bases. CDR3 size: 15 residues. Unmatched junction bases numbered 7, after V lost 5 bases and J lost 3 bases. Per germline, CDR1 MNHEY and CDR2 SMNVEV (reference sequence).

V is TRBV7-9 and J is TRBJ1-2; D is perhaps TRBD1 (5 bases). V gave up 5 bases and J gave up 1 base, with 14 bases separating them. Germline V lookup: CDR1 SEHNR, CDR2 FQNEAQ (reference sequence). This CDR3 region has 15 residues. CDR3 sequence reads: CASSPHTGGNYGYTF. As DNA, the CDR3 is TGTGCCAGCAGCCCGCATACGGGGGGTAACTATGGCTACACCTTC.

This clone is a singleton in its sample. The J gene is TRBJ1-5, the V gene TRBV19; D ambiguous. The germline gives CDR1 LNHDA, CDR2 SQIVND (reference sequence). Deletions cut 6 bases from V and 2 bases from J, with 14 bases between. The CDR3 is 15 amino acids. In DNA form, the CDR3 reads TGTGCCAGTAGGCCAGCGGGTAAGGGCAATCAGCCCCAGCATTTT. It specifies CASRPAGKGNQPQHF.

CDR3 protein: CASSPTGTGGLGLGKLFF. The DNA for the CDR3 is TGTGCCAGCAGCCCAACCGGGACAGGGGGCCTAGGACTGGGAAAACTGTTTTTT. The rearrangement uses TRBV9 and TRBJ1-4, with TRBD1 matching 12 bases. V trimming: 4 bases; J trimming: 10 bases; junction bases outside the gene matches: 17. CDR1 SGDLS and CDR2 YYNGEE come from the germline V gene. CDR3 length: 18 amino acids.

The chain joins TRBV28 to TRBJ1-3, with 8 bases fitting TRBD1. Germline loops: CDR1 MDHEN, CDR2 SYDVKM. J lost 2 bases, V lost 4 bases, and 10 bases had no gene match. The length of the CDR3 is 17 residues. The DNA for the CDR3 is TGTGCCAGCAGTTCCTTTACGACAGGGGTGGCTGGAAACACCATATATTTT. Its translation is CASSSFTTGVAGNTIYF.

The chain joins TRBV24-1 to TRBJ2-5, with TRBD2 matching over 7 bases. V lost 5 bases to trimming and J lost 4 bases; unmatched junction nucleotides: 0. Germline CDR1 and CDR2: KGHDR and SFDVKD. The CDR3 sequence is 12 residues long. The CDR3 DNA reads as TGTGCCACCAGTGGGGAGGGAGAGACCCAGTACTTC. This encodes CATSGEGETQYF.

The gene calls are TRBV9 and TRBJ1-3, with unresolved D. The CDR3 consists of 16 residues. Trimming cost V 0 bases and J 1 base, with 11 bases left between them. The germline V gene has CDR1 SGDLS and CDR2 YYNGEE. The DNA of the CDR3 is TGTGCCAGCAGCGTAGGGCCAACGGGATCTGGAAACACCATATATTTT. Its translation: CASSVGPTGSGNTIYF.

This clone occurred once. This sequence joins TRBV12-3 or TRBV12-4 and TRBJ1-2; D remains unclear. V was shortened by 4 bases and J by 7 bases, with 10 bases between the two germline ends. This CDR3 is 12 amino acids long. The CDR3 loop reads CASSSRPGGYTF. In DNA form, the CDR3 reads TGTGCCAGCAGTTCCCGGCCAGGTGGCTACACCTTC.

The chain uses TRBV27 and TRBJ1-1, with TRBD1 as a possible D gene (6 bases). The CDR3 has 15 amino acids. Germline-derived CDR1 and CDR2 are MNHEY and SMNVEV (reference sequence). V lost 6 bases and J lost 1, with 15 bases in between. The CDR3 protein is CASRGNRATNTEAFF. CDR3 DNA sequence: TGTGCCAGCAGGGGGAACAGGGCTACGAACACTGAAGCTTTCTTT.

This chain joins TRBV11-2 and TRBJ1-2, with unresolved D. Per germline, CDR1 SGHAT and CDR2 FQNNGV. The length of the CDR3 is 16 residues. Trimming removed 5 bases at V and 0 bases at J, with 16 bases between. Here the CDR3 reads CASSALPLSSNYGYTF. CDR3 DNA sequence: TGTGCCAGCAGCGCTCTCCCCCTAAGCTCTAACTATGGCTACACCTTC. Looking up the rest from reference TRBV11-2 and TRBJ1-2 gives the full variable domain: EAGVAQSPRYKIIEKRQSVAFWCNPISGHATLYWYQQILGQGPKLLIQFQNNGVVDDSQLPKDRFSAERLKGVDSTLKIQPAKLEDSAVYLCASSALPLSSNYGYTFGSGTRLTVV.

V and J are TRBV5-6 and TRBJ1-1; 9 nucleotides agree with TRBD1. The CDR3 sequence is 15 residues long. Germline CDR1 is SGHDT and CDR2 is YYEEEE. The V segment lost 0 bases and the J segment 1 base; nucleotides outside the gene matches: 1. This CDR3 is CASSLVDRGNTEAFF. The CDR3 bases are TGTGCCAGCAGCTTGGTGGACAGGGGGAACACTGAAGCTTTCTTT.

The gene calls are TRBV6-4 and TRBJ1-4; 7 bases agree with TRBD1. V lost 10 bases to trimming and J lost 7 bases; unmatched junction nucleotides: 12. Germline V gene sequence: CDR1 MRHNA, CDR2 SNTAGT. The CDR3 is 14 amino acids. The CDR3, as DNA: TGTGCCACCTCGGAGGGGGCTAGGGGTGAAAAACTGTTTTTT. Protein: CATSEGARGEKLFF.

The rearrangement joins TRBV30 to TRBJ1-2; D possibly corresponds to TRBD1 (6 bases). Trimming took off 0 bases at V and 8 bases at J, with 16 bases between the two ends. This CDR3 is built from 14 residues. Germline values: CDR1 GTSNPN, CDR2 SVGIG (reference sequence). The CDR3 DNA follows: TGTGCCTGGAGTGTAATAAGCGGGGGCGAGGGCTACACCTTC. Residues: CAWSVISGGEGYTF. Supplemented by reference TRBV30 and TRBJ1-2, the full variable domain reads SQTIHQWPATLVQPVGSPLSLECTVEGTSNPNLYWYRQAAGRGLQLLFYSVGIGQISSEVPQNLSASRPQDRQFILSSKKLLLSDSGFYLCAWSVISGGEGYTFGSGTRLTVV.

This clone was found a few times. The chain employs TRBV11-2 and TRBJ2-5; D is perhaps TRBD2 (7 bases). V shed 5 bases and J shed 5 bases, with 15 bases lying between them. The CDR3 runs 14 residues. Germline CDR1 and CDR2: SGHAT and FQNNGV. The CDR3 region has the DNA TGTGCCAGCAGCCCAGGACTAGACAGGGAGACCCAGTACTTC. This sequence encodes CASSPGLDRETQYF.

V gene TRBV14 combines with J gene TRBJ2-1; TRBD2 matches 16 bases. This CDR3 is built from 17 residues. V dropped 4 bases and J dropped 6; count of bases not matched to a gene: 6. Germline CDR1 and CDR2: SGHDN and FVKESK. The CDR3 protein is CASSRGLAGGPGNEQFF. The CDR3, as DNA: TGTGCCAGCAGCCGGGGACTAGCGGGGGGGCCCGGCAATGAGCAGTTCTTC.

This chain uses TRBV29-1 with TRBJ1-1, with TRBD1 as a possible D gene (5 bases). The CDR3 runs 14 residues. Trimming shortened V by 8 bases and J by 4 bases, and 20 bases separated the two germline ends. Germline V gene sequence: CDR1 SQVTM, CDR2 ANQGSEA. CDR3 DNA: TGCAGCACCTCGGGGAGTGGCGGGGGCACTGAAGCTTTCTTT. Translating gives CSTSGSGGGTEAFF.

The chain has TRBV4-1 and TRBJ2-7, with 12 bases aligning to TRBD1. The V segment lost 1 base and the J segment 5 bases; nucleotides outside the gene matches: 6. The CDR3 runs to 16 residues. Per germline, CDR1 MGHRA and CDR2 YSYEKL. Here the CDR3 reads CASSQGGTGGFHEQYF. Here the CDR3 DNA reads TGCGCCAGCAGCCAAGGGGGGACAGGGGGCTTCCACGAGCAGTACTTC.